The T cell receptor beta chain under discussion was sequenced for a study of blood T cell repertoires in COVID-19. Using immunoSEQ multiplex PCR, the repertoire was profiled, and TCRdb retains in-frame clones only, with some absent. The table has around 140,000 clones, roughly 80% seen once. Germline V gene lookup returns CDR1 SGHTA and CDR2 FQGNSA. V gave up 1 base and J gave up 3 bases; unmatched junction bases: 3. This CDR3 is 15 amino acids long. The sample holds a few counts of this clone. The receptor was derived from a man in his 70s who had recovered from COVID-19. This chain connects TRBV7-2 to TRBJ1-2; 9 nucleotides match TRBD1. The sequenced material came from peripheral blood. In DNA form, the CDR3 reads TGTGCCAGCAGCTTAGAACAGGGGGCATACTATGGCTACACCTTC. It is translated as CASSLEQGAYYGYTF. Full variable domain (remainder filled in from reference TRBV7-2 and TRBJ1-2): GAGVSQSPSNKVTEKGKDVELRCDPISGHTALYWYRQSLGQGLEFLIYFQGNSAPDKSGLPSDRFSAERTGGSVSTLTIQRTQQEDSAVYLCASSLEQGAYYGYTFGSGTRLTVV.